This T cell receptor (beta chain) was recovered during a study of T cell clonality in common variable immunodeficiency. Findings and caveats of the study: Compared with controls, CVID subjects had fewer shared TCRbeta clones. In common variable immunodeficiency, TCR beta chains reportedly carried fewer deletions and N-nucleotide insertions.

The CDR3 sequence is 14 residues long. With 5 bases removed from V and 9 bases from J, the gap between germline ends came to 17 bases. Germline V gene data show CDR1 as SEHNR and CDR2 as FQNEAQ (reference sequence). Each donor provided about 4.5 to 9 ml of heparinized whole blood. Equal genomic DNA amounts from CVID and control samples were sequenced. The protocol was immunoSEQ multiplex PCR, while the TCRdb copy is restricted to in-frame clones and leaves out a portion. The repertoire has approximately 42,000 clones, none seen only once; the ten largest take under 1.5%. This clone was seen a handful of times. Its antigen is unidentified. The sequence runs out 3 residues before the end of the CDR3; the remainder is reconstructed from the germline J gene.

The chain couples TRBV7-9 to TRBJ2-1; D is uncertain. This clonotype was sampled from a person aged 18-70 years in good health. Material: peripheral blood mononuclear cells. The covered CDR3 bases are TGTGCCAGCAGCATAGAAGCGTGGTCGGGTGAG. Translated: CASSIEAWSGE. The CDR3 in its entirety is CASSIEAWSGEQFF.